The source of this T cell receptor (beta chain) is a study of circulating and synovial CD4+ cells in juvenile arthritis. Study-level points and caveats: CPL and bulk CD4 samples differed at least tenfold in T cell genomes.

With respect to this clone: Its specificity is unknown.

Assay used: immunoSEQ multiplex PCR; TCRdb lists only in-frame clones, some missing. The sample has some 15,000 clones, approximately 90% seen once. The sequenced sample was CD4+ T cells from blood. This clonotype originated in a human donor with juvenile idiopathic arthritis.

The DNA of the CDR3 is TGCAGCGTTGAAGGGCGGATGACCAACTATGGCTACACCTTC. Amino acid sequence: CSVEGRMTNYGYTF. The chain combines TRBV29-1 with TRBJ1-2; no clear D gene. Germline CDR1 is SQVTM and CDR2 is ANQGSEA. This CDR3 is 14 amino acids long. Trimming pared 1 base from V and 2 bases from J, leaving 11 bases between.